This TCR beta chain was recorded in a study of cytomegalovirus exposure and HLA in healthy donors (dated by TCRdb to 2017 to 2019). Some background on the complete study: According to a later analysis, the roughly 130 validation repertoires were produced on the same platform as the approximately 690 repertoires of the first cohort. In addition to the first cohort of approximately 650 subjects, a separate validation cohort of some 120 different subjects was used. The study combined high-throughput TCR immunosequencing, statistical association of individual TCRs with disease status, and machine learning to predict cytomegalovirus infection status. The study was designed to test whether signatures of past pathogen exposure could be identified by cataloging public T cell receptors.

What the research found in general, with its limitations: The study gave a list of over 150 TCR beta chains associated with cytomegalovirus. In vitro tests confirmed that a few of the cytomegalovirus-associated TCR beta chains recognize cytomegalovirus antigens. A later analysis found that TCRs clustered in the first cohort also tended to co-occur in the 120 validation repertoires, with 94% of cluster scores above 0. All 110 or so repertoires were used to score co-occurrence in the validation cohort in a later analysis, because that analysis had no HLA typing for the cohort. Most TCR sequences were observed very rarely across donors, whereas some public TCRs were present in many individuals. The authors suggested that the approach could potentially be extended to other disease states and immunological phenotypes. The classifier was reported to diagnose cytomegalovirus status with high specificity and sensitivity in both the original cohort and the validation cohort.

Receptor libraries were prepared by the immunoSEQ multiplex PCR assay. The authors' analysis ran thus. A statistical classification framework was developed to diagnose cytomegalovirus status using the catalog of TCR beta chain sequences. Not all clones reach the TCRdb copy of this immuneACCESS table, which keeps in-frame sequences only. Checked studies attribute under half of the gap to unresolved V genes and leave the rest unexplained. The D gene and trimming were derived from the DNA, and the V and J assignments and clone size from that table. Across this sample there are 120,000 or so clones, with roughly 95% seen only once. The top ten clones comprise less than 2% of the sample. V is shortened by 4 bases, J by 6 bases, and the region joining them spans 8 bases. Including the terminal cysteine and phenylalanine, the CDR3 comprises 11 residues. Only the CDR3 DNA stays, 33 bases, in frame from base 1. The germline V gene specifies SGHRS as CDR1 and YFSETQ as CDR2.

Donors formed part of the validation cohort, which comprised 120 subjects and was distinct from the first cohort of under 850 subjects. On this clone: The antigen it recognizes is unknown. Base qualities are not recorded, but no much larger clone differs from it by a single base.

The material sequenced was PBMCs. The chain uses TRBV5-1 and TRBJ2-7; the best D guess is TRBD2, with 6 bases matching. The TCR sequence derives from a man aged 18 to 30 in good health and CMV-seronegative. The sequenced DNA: TGCGCCAGCAGCCCCGGGGGCGAGCAGTACTTC. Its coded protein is CASSPGGEQYF.